This T cell receptor (beta chain) was captured by sequencing in a study of shared clonotypes between healthy human individuals. General study findings and limits: Some naive CD4 clonotypes, 4% to 6%, turned up in common across a handful of donors.

TCRdb keeps only in-frame clones here, not all; method: immunoSEQ multiplex PCR. The sample includes millions of clones, more than 85% of them seen just once. Of note for this clone: The antigen remains undetermined.

The CDR3 consists of 14 residues. The germline V and J ends were trimmed by 2 bases and 8 bases, with 12 bases remaining between them. In germline, CDR1 is MNHNS, CDR2 SASEGT. Caucasian adults residing in Nashville, Tennessee made up all the donors. The gene calls are TRBV6-1 and TRBJ1-4; the D gene is possibly TRBD1 (6 bases). Source material: naive CD4+ T cells from PBMCs. Subset specified: CD45RA+ positively selected. The origin of this receptor is a man in his late teens or twenties in good health. Some clones in this sample may be carry-over from other donors' samples. CDR3: CASSEQGQWEKLFF. CDR3 bases: TGTGCCAGCAGTGAACAGGGGCAGTGGGAAAAACTGTTTTTT.